This TCR beta chain was identified during a study of neurological immune-mediated disorders. Study conclusions and caveats: Across subjects, no CDR3 amino acid sequence appeared in expanded clones of more than one subject, a finding that suggested private repertoires in all groups.

This clonotype came up many times. Its specificity is not known. The unsorted libraries originated from 2 million PBMCs that had been stored at -80 C. In germline, CDR1 is SGHVS, CDR2 FQNEAQ. V was pared by 2 bases and J by 2 bases, with 12 bases between. This CDR3 comprises 16 residues. From 15-18 subjects, over 190 million TCR-beta sequences were obtained in each sequencing run. TCRdb passed the 5' RACE reads through MiXCR, listing each CDR3 protein once. This sample yields 55,000 to 75,000 distinct CDR3 sequences, of which roughly an eighth are seen a single time; around 10% belongs to the top ten. This TCR came from a woman aged 55 to 70 with HTLV-1-associated myelopathy (HAM/TSP). The chain employs TRBV7-8 and TRBJ2-2; no definite D call. Sequencing input: PBMCs. CDR3 coding DNA: TGTGCCAGCAGCTTATACGGCGGAACTAACACCGGGGAGCTGTTTTTT. It is translated as CASSLYGGTNTGELFF.